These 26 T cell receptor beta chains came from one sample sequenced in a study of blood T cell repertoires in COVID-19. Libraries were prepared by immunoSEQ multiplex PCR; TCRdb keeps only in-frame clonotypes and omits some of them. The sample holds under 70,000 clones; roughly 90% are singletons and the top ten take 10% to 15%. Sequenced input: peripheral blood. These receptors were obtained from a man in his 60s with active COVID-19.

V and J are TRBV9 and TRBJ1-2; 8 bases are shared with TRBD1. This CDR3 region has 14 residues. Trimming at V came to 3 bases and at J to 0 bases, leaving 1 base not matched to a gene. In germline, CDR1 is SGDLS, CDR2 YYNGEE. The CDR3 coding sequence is TGTGCCAGCAGCGCGGGACAGGCTAACTATGGCTACACCTTC. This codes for CASSAGQANYGYTF.

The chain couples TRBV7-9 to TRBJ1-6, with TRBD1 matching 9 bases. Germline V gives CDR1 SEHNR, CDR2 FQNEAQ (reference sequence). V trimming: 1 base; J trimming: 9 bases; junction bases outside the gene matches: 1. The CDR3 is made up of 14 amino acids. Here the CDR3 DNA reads TGTGCCAGCAGCTTAGGACAGGGGGGTTCACCCCTCCACTTT. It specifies CASSLGQGGSPLHF.

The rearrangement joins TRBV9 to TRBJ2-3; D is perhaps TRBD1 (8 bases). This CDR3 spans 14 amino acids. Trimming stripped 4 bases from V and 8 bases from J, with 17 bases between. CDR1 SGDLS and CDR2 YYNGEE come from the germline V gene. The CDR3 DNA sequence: TGTGCCAGCAGCCCTAAGACAGGGGAGGGTACGCAGTATTTT. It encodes CASSPKTGEGTQYF.

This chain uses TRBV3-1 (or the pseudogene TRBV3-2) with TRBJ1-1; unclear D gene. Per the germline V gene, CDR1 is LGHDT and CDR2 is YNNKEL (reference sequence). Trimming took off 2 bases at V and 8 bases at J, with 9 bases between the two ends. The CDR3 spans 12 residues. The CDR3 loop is CASSQTSQEAFF. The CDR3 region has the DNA TGTGCCAGCAGCCAAACTAGTCAGGAAGCTTTCTTT.

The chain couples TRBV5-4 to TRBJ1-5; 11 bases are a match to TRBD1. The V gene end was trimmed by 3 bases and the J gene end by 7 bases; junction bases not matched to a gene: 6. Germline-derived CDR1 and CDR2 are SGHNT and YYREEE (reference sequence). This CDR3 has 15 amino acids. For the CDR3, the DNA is TGTGCCAGCAGCTCGGGACAGGGGGGTGAACAGCCCCAGCATTTT. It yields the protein CASSSGQGGEQPQHF.

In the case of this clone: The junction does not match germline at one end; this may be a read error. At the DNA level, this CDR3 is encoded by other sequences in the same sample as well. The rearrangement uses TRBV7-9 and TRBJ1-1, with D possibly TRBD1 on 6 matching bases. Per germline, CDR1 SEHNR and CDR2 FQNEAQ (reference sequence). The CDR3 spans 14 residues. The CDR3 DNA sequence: TGCGCCAGCAGCTTAGGACAGATGAACACTGAAGCTTTCTTT. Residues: CASSLGQMNTEAFF.

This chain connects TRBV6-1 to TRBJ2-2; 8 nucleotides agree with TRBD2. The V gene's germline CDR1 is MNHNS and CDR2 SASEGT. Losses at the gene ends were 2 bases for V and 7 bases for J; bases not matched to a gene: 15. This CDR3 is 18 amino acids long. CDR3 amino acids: CASSESSYSGARGGELFF. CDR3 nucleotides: TGTGCCAGCAGTGAAAGTTCTTATAGCGGGGCCAGGGGCGGGGAGCTGTTTTTT.

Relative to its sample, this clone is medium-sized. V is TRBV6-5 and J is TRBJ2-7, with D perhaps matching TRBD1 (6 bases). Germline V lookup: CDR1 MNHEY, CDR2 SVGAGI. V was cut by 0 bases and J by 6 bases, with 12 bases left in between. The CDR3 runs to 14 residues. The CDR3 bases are TGTGCCAGCAGTTACTCGTCCAGGGGTGGCGAGCAGTACTTC. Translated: CASSYSSRGGEQYF.

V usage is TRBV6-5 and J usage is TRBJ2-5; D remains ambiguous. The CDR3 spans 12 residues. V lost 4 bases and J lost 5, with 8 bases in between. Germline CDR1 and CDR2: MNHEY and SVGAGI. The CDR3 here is CASSSLRETQYF. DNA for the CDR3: TGTGCCAGCAGTTCCCTCCGGGAGACCCAGTACTTC.

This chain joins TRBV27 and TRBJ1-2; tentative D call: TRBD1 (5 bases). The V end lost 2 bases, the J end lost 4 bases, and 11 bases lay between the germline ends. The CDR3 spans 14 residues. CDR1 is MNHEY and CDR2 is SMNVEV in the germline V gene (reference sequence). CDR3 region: CASSLTRQSYGYTF. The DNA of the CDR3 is TGTGCCAGCAGTTTAACCCGACAGTCCTATGGCTACACCTTC.

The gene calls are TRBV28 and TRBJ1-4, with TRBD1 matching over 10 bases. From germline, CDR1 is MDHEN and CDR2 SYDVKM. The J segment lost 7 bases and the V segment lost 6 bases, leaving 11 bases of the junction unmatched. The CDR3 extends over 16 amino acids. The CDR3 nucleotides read TGTGCCAGCAGCAAAAACTACGGGACAGGGGTTGAAAAACTGTTTTTT. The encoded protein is CASSKNYGTGVEKLFF.

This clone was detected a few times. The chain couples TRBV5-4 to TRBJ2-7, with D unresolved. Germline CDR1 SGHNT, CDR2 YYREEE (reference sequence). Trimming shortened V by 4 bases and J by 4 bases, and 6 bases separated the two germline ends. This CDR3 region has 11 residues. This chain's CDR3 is CASSRDYEQYF. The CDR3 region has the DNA TGTGCCAGCAGCCGAGATTACGAGCAGTACTTC.

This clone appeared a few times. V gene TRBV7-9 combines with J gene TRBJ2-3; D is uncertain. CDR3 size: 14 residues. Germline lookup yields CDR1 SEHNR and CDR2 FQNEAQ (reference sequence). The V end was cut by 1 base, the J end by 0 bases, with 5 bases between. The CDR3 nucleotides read TGTGCCAGCAGCTTAGTCGGGAGCACAGATACGCAGTATTTT. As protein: CASSLVGSTDTQYF.

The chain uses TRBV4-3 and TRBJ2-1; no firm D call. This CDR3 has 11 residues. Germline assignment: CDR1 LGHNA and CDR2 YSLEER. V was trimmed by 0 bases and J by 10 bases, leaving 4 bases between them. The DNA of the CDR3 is TGCGCCAGCAGCCAAGAACACGAGCAGTTCTTC. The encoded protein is CASSQEHEQFF.

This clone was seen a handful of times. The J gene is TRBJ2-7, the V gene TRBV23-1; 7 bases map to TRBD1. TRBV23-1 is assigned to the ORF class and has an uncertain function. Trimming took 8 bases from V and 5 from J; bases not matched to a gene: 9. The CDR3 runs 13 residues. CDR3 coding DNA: TGCGCCAGCTTAAAAAGGGGGCTGCACGAGCAGTACTTC. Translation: CASLKRGLHEQYF.

The CDR3 loop reads CASSLLARSGANVLTF. As DNA, the CDR3 is TGTGCCAGCAGTTTATTAGCCCGCTCTGGGGCCAACGTCCTGACTTTC. The chain uses TRBV28 and TRBJ2-6; D remains unclear. The CDR3 runs to 16 residues. Per the germline V gene, CDR1 is MDHEN and CDR2 is SYDVKM. The germline V and J ends were trimmed by 1 base and 0 bases, with 7 bases remaining between them. Filled out from reference TRBV28 and TRBJ2-6, the complete variable domain reads DVKVTQSSRYLVKRTGEKVFLECVQDMDHENMFWYRQDPGLGLRLIYFSYDVKMKEKGDIPEGYSVSREKKERFSLILESASTNQTSMYLCASSLLARSGANVLTFGAGSRLTVL.

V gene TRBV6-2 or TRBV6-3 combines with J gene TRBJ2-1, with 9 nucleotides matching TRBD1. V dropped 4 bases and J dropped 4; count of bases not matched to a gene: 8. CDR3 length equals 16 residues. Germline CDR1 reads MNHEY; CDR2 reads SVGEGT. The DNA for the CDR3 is TGTGCCAGCAGTTTCCAAACCGGGACAGGGTACAATGAGCAGTTCTTC. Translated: CASSFQTGTGYNEQFF.

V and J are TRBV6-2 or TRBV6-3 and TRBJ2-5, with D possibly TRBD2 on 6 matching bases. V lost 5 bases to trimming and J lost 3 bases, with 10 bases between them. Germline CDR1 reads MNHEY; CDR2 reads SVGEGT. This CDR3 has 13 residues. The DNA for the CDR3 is TGTGCCAGCAGTCCCGGCGGGAAAGAGACCCAGTACTTC. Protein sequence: CASSPGGKETQYF.

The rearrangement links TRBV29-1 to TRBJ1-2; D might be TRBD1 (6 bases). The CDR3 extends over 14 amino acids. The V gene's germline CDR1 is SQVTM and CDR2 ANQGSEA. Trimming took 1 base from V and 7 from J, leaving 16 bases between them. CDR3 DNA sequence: TGCAGCGTTGAAGTGGACAGCGATTCTCGTGGCTACACCTTC. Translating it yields CSVEVDSDSRGYTF.

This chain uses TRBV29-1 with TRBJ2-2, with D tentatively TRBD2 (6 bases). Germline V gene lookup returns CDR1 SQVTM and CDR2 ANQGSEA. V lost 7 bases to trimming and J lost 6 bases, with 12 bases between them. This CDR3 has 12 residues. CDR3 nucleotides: TGCAGCGCTCGACCGGGGGCCGGGGAGCTGTTTTTT. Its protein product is CSARPGAGELFF.

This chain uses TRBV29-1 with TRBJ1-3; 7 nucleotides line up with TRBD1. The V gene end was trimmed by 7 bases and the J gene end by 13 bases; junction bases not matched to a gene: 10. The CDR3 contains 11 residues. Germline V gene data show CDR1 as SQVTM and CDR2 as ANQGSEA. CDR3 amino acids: CSGAGGTGIYF. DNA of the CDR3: TGCAGCGGTGCAGGGGGGACCGGGATATATTTT.

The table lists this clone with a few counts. The CDR3 bases are TGTGCCAGCTCCTCCGACGAGGAAGGCTACACCTTC. Its translation is CASSSDEEGYTF. This sequence joins TRBV18 and TRBJ1-2; D unclear. Trimming took 6 bases from V and 8 from J, leaving 13 bases between them. This CDR3 spans 12 amino acids. Germline assignment: CDR1 KGHSH and CDR2 LQKENI.

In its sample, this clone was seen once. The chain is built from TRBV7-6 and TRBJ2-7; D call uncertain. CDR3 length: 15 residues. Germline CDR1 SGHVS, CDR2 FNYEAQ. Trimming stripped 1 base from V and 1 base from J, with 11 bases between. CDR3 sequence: CASSLDGGGSYEQYF. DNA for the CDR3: TGTGCCAGCAGCTTAGATGGTGGCGGATCCTACGAGCAGTACTTC.

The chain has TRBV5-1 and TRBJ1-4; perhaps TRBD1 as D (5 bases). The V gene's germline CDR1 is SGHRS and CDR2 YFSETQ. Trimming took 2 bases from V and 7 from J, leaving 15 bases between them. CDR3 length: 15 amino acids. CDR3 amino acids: CASSFRAGMVEKLFF. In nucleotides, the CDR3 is TGCGCCAGCAGCTTCCGGGCAGGGATGGTTGAAAAACTGTTTTTT.

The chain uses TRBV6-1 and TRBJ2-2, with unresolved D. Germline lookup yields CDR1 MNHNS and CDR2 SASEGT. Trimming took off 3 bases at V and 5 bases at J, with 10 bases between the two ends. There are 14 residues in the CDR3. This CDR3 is CASSEIRLTGELFF. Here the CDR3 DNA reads TGTGCCAGCAGTGAGATCAGACTTACCGGGGAGCTGTTTTTT.

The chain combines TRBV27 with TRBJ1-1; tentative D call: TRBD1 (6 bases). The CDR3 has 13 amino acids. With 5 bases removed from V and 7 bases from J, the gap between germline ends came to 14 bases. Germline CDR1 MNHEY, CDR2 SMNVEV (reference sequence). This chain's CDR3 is CASSPPGTIEAFF. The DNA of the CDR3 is TGTGCCAGCAGTCCGCCCGGGACAATTGAAGCTTTCTTT.